The 2 T cell receptor beta chains below all came from one sample that was sequenced in a study of blood T cells in healthy people across ages. Using a J-beta primer mix together with a sample-barcoded 5' primer, a second PCR was run for about 6 to 12 cycles. TCRdb used MiXCR to reprocess the 5' RACE reads, holding one entry per CDR3 protein. This table has about 1.6 million distinct CDR3 sequences, around 35% appearing once. Sequences were obtained from blood. The origin of the receptors is a woman in her twenties or thirties in good health.

V and J are TRBV12-5 and TRBJ2-1, with 10 bases identical to TRBD2. Germline CDR1 and CDR2: LGHNT and FRNRAP. This CDR3 is built from 13 residues. The ends lost 5 bases at V and 8 bases at J; junction bases unmatched: 3. The CDR3 region is CASGPGTSDEQFF. The CDR3 nucleotides are TGTGCTAGTGGTCCCGGGACTAGCGATGAGCAGTTCTTC.

J is TRBJ2-1 and V is TRBV20-1, with TRBD2 identical over 7 bases. Germline-derived CDR1 and CDR2 are DFQATT and SNEGSKA (reference sequence). Trimming took 6 bases from V and 4 from J; bases not matched to a gene: 6. The CDR3 is 13 amino acids. The CDR3 loop is CSAAGETYNEQFF. The CDR3 DNA reads as TGCAGTGCGGCGGGGGAAACATACAATGAGCAGTTCTTC.